This passage covers 2 T cell receptor beta chains from one sample sequenced in a study of T cells after posttransplantation cyclophosphamide. TCRdb keeps only in-frame clones here, not all; method: immunoSEQ multiplex PCR. The sample presents some 39,000 clones, none singletons. The sample was PBMCs. These receptors were taken from a girl under 18 in good health, CMV-negative, and a related stem cell transplant donor.

The rearrangement links TRBV11-2 to TRBJ2-5; no clear D. Trimming took off 5 bases at V and 4 bases at J, with 14 bases between the two ends. The CDR3 is 14 residues long. CDR1 and CDR2 from the germline V gene are SGHAT and FQNNGV. The CDR3 DNA follows: TGTGCCAGCAGCATCGGGTTCCCCCCAGAGACCCAGTACTTC. Its translation: CASSIGFPPETQYF.

This clone occurred a few times. This chain joins TRBV5-1 and TRBJ2-7, with D maybe TRBD1 (5 bases). Germline V gene sequence: CDR1 SGHRS, CDR2 YFSETQ. The CDR3 sequence is 14 residues long. V was cut by 1 base and J by 1 base, with 9 bases left in between. The CDR3 region is CASSLSAGSYEQYF. CDR3 DNA: TGCGCCAGCAGCTTGTCTGCAGGGTCCTACGAGCAGTACTTC.